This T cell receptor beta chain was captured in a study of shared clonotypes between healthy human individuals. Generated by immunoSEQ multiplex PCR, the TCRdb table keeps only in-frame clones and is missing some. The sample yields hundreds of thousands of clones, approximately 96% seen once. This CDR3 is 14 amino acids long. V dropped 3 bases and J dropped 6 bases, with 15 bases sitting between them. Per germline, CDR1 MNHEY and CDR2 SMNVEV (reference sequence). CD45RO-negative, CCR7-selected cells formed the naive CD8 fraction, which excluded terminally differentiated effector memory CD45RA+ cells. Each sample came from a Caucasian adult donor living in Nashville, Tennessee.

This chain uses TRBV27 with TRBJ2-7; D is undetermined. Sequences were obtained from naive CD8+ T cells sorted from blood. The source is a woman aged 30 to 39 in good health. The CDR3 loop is CASSLATGTGEQYF. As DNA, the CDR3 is TGTGCCAGCAGTTTGGCGACGGGCACCGGCGAGCAGTACTTC.